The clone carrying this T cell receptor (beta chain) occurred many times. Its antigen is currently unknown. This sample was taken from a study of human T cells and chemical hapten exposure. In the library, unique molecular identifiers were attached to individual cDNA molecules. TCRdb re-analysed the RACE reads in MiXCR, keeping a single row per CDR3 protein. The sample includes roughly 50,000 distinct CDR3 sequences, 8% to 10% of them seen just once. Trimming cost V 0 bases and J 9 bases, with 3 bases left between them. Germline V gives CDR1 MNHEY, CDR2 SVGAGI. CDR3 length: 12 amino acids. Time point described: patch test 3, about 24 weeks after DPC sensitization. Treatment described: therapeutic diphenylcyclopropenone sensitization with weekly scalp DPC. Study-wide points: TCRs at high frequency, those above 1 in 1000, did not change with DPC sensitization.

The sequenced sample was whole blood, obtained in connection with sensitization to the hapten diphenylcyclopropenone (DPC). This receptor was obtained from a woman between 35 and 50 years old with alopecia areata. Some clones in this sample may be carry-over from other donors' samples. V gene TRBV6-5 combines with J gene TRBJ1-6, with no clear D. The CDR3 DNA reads TGTGCCAGCAGTTACTCGAGTTCACCCCTCCACTTT. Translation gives CASSYSSSPLHF.